This TCR beta chain is from a study of blood T cell repertoires in COVID-19. Per the original data handling: Reference gene primer amplification gave nucleated cell count estimates. Repertoires were generated with immunoSEQ multiplex PCR, while TCRdb's copy carries only in-frame clones and drops some. That table furnishes V, J and clone size, whereas the DNA furnished D and trimming. The table lists 350,000 or so clones, over 75% of them singletons. The receptor was isolated from a woman in her twenties or thirties with COVID-19, enrolled during active disease. The sample was peripheral blood.

The DNA of the CDR3 is TGCGCCAGCAGCTTGGGCCCGCAGGGAGGTCTTACTACTGAAGCTTTCTTT. This codes for CASSLGPQGGLTTEAFF. The chain has TRBV5-1 and TRBJ1-1; tentative D call: TRBD1 (5 bases). In germline, CDR1 is SGHRS, CDR2 YFSETQ. The V end was cut by 0 bases, the J end by 5 bases, with 20 bases between. The CDR3 consists of 17 residues. The whole variable domain, filled in from reference TRBV5-1 and TRBJ1-1, reads KAGVTQTPRYLIKTRGQQVTLSCSPISGHRSVSWYQQTPGQGLQFLFEYFSETQRNKGNFPGRFSGRQFSNSRSEMNVSTLELGDSALYLCASSLGPQGGLTTEAFFGQGTRLTVV.